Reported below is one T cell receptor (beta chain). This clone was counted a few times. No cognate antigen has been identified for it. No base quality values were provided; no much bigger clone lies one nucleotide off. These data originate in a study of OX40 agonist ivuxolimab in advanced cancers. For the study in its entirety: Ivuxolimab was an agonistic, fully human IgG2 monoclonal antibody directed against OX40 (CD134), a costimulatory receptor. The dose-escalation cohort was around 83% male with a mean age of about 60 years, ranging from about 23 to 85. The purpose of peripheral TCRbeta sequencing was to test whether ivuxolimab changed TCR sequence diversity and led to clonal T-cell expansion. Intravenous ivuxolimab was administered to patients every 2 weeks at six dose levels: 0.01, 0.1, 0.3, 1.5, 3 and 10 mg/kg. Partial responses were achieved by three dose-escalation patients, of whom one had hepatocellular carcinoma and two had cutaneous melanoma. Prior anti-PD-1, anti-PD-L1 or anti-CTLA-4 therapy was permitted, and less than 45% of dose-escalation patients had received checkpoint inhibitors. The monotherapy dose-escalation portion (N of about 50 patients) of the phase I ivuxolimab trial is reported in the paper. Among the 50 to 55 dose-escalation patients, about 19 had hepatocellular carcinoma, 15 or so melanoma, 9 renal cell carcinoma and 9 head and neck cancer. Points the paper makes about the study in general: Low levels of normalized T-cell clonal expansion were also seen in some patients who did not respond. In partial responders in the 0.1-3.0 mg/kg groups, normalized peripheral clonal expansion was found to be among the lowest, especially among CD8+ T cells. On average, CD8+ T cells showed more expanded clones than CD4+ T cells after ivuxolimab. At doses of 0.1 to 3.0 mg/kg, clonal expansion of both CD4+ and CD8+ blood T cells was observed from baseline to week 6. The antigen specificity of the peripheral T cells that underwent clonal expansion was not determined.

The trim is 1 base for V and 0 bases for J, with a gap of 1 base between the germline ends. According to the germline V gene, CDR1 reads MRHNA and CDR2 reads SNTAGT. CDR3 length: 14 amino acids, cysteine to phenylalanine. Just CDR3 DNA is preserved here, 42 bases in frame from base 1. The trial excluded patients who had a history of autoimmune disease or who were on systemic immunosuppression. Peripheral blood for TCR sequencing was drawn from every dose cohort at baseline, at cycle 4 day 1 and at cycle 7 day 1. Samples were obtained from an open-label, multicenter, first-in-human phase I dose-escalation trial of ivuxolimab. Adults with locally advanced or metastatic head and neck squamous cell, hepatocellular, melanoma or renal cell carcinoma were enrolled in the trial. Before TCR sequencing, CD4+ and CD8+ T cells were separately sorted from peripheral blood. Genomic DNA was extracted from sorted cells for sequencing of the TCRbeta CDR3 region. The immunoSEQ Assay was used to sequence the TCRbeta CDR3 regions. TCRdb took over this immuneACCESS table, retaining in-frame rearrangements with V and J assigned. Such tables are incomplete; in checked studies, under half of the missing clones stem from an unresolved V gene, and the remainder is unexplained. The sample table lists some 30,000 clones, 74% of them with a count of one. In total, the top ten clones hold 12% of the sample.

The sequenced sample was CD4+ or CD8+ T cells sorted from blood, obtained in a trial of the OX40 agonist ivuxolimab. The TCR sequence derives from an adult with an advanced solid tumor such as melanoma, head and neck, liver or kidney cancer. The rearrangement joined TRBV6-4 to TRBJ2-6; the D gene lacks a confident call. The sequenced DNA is TGTGCCAGCAGTGACTTCTCTGGGGCCAACGTCCTGACTTTC. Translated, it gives CASSDFSGANVLTF.